The 18 T cell receptor beta chains given below trace back to one sample, sequenced in a study of T cell changes during pregnancy in multiple sclerosis. TCRdb's copy holds only in-frame clones and misses some; the assay was immunoSEQ multiplex PCR. This table has around 47,000 clones, approximately 94% appearing once. Sequencing used CD8+ T cells from peripheral blood mononuclear cells, obtained in the first trimester of pregnancy. The receptor set was obtained from a female donor with multiple sclerosis, enrolled in a pregnancy study.

The J gene is TRBJ2-3, the V gene TRBV19, with 11 bases that match TRBD1. Germline trimming cut 3 bases from V and 4 bases from J; bases unmatched to any gene: 18. CDR3 length: 20 residues. Germline-derived CDR1 and CDR2 are LNHDA and SQIVND (reference sequence). This chain's CDR3 is CASSMEKRDYTGQGADTQYF. CDR3 nucleotide sequence: TGTGCCAGTAGTATGGAGAAAAGAGACTATACGGGACAGGGGGCAGATACGCAGTATTTT. Looking up the rest from reference TRBV19 and TRBJ2-3 gives the full variable domain: DGGITQSPKYLFRKEGQNVTLSCEQNLNHDAMYWYRQDPGQGLRLIYYSQIVNDFQKGDIAEGYSVSREKKESFPLTVTSAQKNPTAFYLCASSMEKRDYTGQGADTQYFGPGTRLTVL.

This chain links TRBV30 with TRBJ1-2; TRBD1 matches at 7 bases. Germline-derived CDR1 and CDR2 are GTSNPN and SVGIG (reference sequence). With V trimmed by 1 base and J by 4 bases, 3 bases remained unmatched. The CDR3 loop spans 13 amino acids. CDR3 nucleotides: TGTGCCTGGAGTGATGACAGGGTCTATGGCTACACCTTC. Translation gives CAWSDDRVYGYTF.

The V and J genes are TRBV7-9 and TRBJ1-4, with 8 bases aligning to TRBD1. V gave up 5 bases and J gave up 5 bases; unmatched junction bases: 13. This CDR3 comprises 17 residues. Per germline, CDR1 SEHNR and CDR2 FQNEAQ (reference sequence). The CDR3 is CASSPPGQGLTNEKLFF. CDR3 nucleotides: TGTGCCAGCAGCCCGCCCGGACAGGGCCTGACCAATGAAAAACTGTTTTTT.

This chain joins TRBV4-1 and TRBJ2-5; a possible D gene is TRBD2 (7 bases). This CDR3 has 14 residues. From germline, CDR1 is MGHRA and CDR2 YSYEKL. Trimming left V 4 bases short and J 14 bases short, with 23 bases between. DNA for the CDR3: TGCGCCAGCAGCCTATACGTGGGGGGGCCGGACCTTTACTTC. This sequence encodes CASSLYVGGPDLYF.

The CDR3 bases are TGTGCCAGCAGTTTATTAGGCGGGGGCGGAGGCGAGCAGTACTTC. It yields the protein CASSLLGGGGGEQYF. This chain uses TRBV28 with TRBJ2-7; the D gene is possibly TRBD2 (7 bases). The CDR3 length is 15 residues. The ends were cut back, 1 base at V and 6 bases at J, with 16 bases in the middle. Per the germline V gene, CDR1 is MDHEN and CDR2 is SYDVKM.

This chain's CDR3 is CASSVTGWDEQYF. Written as DNA, the CDR3 is TGTGCCAGCAGCGTAACAGGGTGGGACGAGCAGTACTTC. The chain combines TRBV9 with TRBJ2-7; TRBD1 might be the D (6 bases). The CDR3 contains 13 residues. CDR1 is SGDLS and CDR2 is YYNGEE in the germline V gene. V was cut by 1 base and J by 5 bases, with 10 bases left in between.

This clone was observed a handful of times. This chain links TRBV28 with TRBJ2-1; the match to TRBD2 covers 12 bases. Germline V CDR1 and CDR2: MDHEN, SYDVKM. V was pared by 6 bases and J by 8 bases, with 17 bases of the junction left unmatched. This CDR3 contains 18 residues. CDR3 sequence: CASSPTTRLAGEADEQFF. The CDR3 DNA reads TGTGCCAGCAGCCCCACTACCCGACTAGCGGGAGAGGCGGATGAGCAGTTCTTC.

This chain connects TRBV10-3 to TRBJ2-1, with 14 bases identical to TRBD2. Trimming at V came to 7 bases and at J to 0 bases, leaving 20 bases not matched to a gene. CDR1 is ENHRY and CDR2 is SYGVKD in the germline V gene. The CDR3 is 22 amino acids. CDR3 sequence (DNA): TGTGCCATCACTGGGGGGACTAGCGGGGGTGGGGGAGAGGGTTCCTCCTACAATGAGCAGTTCTTC. It is translated as CAITGGTSGGGGEGSSYNEQFF.

CDR3 sequence reads: CAISESPTIEAFF. The CDR3 bases are TGTGCCATCAGTGAGTCCCCTACGATTGAAGCTTTCTTT. The chain recombines TRBV10-3 with TRBJ1-1; D is ambiguous. The CDR3 extends over 13 amino acids. V lost 0 bases and J lost 7, with 9 bases in between. The germline V gene has CDR1 ENHRY and CDR2 SYGVKD.

This clone was counted a single time. The chain has TRBV27 and TRBJ2-7, with D unclear. V lost 0 bases, J lost 3 bases, and 6 bases lay in between. Germline assignment: CDR1 MNHEY and CDR2 SMNVEV (reference sequence). The CDR3 is 13 amino acids. CDR3 loop: CASSLSPHYEQYF. The DNA for the CDR3 is TGTGCCAGCAGTTTATCGCCACACTACGAGCAGTACTTC.

This sequence joins TRBV18 and TRBJ1-2, with 9 bases aligning to TRBD1. The CDR3 contains 14 residues. The ends lost 4 bases at V and 4 bases at J; junction bases unmatched: 4. From germline, CDR1 is KGHSH and CDR2 LQKENI. The CDR3, as DNA: TGTGCCAGCTCACGGGACAGGGACGGCTATGGCTACACCTTC. This encodes CASSRDRDGYGYTF.

The V call is TRBV25-1, the J call TRBJ1-6; D might be TRBD1 (6 bases). V lost 6 bases and J lost 2, with 11 bases in between. CDR3 length: 15 residues. From germline, CDR1 is MGHDK and CDR2 SYGVNS. The CDR3 DNA reads as TGTGCCAGCAGCGTGGGGGCGGCCTATAATTCACCCCTCCACTTT. Amino acids: CASSVGAAYNSPLHF.

This chain links TRBV6-1 with TRBJ2-3; TRBD2 aligns across 7 bases. Germline lookup yields CDR1 MNHNS and CDR2 SASEGT. After removal of 2 bases from V and 4 bases from J, the junction contained 12 bases not matched to a gene. This CDR3 spans 17 amino acids. CDR3 region: CASSEPPGSGIADTQYF. DNA of the CDR3: TGTGCCAGCAGTGAACCTCCGGGCAGCGGGATAGCAGATACGCAGTATTTT.

The J gene is TRBJ2-7, the V gene TRBV30, with 9 bases fitting TRBD1. Germline-derived CDR1 and CDR2 are GTSNPN and SVGIG (reference sequence). Losses at the gene ends were 5 bases for V and 4 bases for J; bases not matched to a gene: 9. This CDR3 has 14 residues. CDR3 DNA sequence: TGTGCCTGGCAGGGACAGGGATTCTCTTACGAGCAGTACTTC. Its translation is CAWQGQGFSYEQYF.

By its share, this clone is medium-sized. This chain links TRBV6-4 with TRBJ2-1; D might be TRBD2 (5 bases). Germline V lookup: CDR1 MRHNA, CDR2 SNTAGT. The CDR3 spans 15 residues. Between the trimmed V and J ends, which lost 3 bases and 0 bases, there was a span of 9 bases. CDR3 DNA: TGTGCCAGCAGTGATGCGGGCAGCTCCTACAATGAGCAGTTCTTC. This sequence encodes CASSDAGSSYNEQFF.

The chain combines TRBV13 with TRBJ2-7; perhaps TRBD1 as D (6 bases). This CDR3 spans 13 amino acids. Germline loops: CDR1 PRHDT, CDR2 FYEKMQ (reference sequence). V lost 5 bases and J lost 3, with 11 bases in between. CDR3 residues: CASSTGQIYEQYF. The CDR3 region has the DNA TGTGCCAGCAGCACCGGACAGATCTACGAGCAGTACTTC.

This chain links TRBV2 with TRBJ1-1, with 7 positions matching TRBD1. Trimming cost V 6 bases and J 3 bases; bases outside gene matches: 10. Germline assignment: CDR1 SNHLY and CDR2 FYNNEI. This CDR3 region has 15 residues. CDR3 nucleotides: TGTGCCAGCAGATTACCGAGGGGGCTAGACACTGAAGCTTTCTTT. Protein product: CASRLPRGLDTEAFF.

The chain uses TRBV6-1 and TRBJ2-3, with TRBD2 identical over 12 bases. The J segment lost 4 bases and the V segment lost 4 bases, leaving 6 bases of the junction unmatched. This CDR3 has 16 residues. Germline V gene data show CDR1 as MNHNS and CDR2 as SASEGT. The CDR3 spells CASSGRLAGASDTQYF. CDR3 DNA sequence: TGTGCCAGCAGTGGGAGACTAGCGGGGGCCTCAGATACGCAGTATTTT.